This entry is about one T cell receptor (beta chain). This clone counts as medium-sized (0.01 to 0.1%). Which antigen it targets is not known. No qualities accompany the bases; no much larger clone lies one base away. The sample's treatment or condition label, in plain terms: high-dose cyclophosphamide on days +3 and +4 as single-agent GVHD prophylaxis. Patients in the PTCy group got busulfan and fludarabine conditioning, a marrow graft from a related or unrelated donor, and cyclophosphamide on days +3 and +4. The PTCy-treated patients were enrolled in a prospective multi-institutional clinical trial. Peripheral blood and bone marrow mononuclear cells were isolated by Ficoll-Hypaque density centrifugation and were cryopreserved. The sample belongs to a study of T cells after posttransplantation cyclophosphamide (dated by TCRdb to 2015 to 2016). For the wider study: Using TRB sequencing, the study followed how the T cell repertoire rebuilt after myeloablative bone marrow transplantation with posttransplantation cyclophosphamide given as GVHD prophylaxis. Antigen receptor sequencing was done on samples from around 32 PTCy-treated patients and from roughly 17 related bone marrow donors of those patients. In 3 patients, TRB sequencing was also performed on up to roughly 3 more blood samples taken 2 to 5.2 years after transplant, and in several patients, pretransplant blood was also TRB-sequenced. Blood from every one of the 30 or so PTCy patients who had 1-year posttransplant specimens underwent TRB sequencing. TRA and TRB clonality were tightly correlated in several samples, so subsequent TCR analyses focused on TRB only. Public TRB sequences were queried against a database of over 3,600 sequences associated with responses to pathogens, tumor antigens, self-antigens and alloantigens.

What the study reported, not specific to this receptor: Donor-recipient similarity was low at 1-2 months but rose over the first year, and later blood repertoires were often dominated by donor CD8+ memory clones. The TRB repertoires of T cells infiltrating skin or the GI tract showed only limited overlap with the TRB repertoires found in blood. Across a few dozen patients, TRB clonality was highly associated with recipient CMV seropositivity and CMV reactivation, and diversity in PTCy patients was similar to diversity in CNI/methotrexate controls.

TRB sequencing was run on genomic DNA with either the immunoSEQ assay at survey resolution or the hsTCRB kit. Per the authors' processing: The immunoSEQ software handled initial read processing, and the LymphoSeq R package was used for repertoire analyses. Clonality was computed as 1 minus normalized Shannon entropy; Gini coefficient was also calculated for each TRB dataset. To infer phenotypes in unsorted samples, TRB sequences from sorted subsets of the recipient or donor were mapped onto the unsorted samples of the same recipient. Entries here come from immuneACCESS through TCRdb and include only in-frame sequences with V and J called. Some clones fail to appear in such tables; in the studies checked, an unresolved V gene covers under half of the shortfall, and the cause of the remainder is unknown. V, J and clone size derive from that table, while D and trimming were established from the DNA sequence. The sample comprises 7,300 or so clones, and every one was counted more than once. 45% to 65% of the sample belongs to the ten largest clones.

From a lookup of the germline V gene, CDR1 and CDR2 are SNHLY and FYNNEI. There are 15 amino acids in the CDR3, from cysteine to phenylalanine inclusive. Only the CDR3 region is kept as DNA, spanning 45 bases read in frame from base 1. After removal of 4 bases from V and 4 bases from J, the junction retains 6 bases not matched to a gene. The receptor's source is a male patient aged 45-60 years who received an allogeneic stem cell transplant from an unrelated donor, was CMV-positive, and had acute GVHD only. After a transplant, some T cells may have been passed on by the graft donor. The starting material was PBMCs, obtained after allogeneic stem cell transplant with posttransplant cyclophosphamide. This receptor chain uses TRBV2 and TRBJ2-1, and TRBD2 matches 8 of the central bases. The nucleotide sequence is TGTGCCAGCAGTGCTGGCCGGGGGGGATACAATGAGCAGTTCTTC. It translates to CASSAGRGGYNEQFF.